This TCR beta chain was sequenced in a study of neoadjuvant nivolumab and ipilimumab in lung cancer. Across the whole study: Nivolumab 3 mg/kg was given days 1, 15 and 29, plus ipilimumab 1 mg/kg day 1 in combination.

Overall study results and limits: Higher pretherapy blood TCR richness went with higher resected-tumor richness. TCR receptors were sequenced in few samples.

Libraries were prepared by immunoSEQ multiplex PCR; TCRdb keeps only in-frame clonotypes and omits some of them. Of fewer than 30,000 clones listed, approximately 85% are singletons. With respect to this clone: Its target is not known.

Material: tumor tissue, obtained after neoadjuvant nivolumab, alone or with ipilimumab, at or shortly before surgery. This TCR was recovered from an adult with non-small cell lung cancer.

The CDR3 is CASTPGGEKLFF. CDR3 nucleotide sequence: TGTGCCAGCACGCCCGGTGGGGAAAAACTGTTTTTT. This sequence joins TRBV5-5 and TRBJ1-4; unclear D gene. Germline-derived CDR1 and CDR2 are SGHKS and YYEKEE (reference sequence). The CDR3 is 12 amino acids. V gave up 6 bases and J gave up 8 bases, with 11 bases separating them.